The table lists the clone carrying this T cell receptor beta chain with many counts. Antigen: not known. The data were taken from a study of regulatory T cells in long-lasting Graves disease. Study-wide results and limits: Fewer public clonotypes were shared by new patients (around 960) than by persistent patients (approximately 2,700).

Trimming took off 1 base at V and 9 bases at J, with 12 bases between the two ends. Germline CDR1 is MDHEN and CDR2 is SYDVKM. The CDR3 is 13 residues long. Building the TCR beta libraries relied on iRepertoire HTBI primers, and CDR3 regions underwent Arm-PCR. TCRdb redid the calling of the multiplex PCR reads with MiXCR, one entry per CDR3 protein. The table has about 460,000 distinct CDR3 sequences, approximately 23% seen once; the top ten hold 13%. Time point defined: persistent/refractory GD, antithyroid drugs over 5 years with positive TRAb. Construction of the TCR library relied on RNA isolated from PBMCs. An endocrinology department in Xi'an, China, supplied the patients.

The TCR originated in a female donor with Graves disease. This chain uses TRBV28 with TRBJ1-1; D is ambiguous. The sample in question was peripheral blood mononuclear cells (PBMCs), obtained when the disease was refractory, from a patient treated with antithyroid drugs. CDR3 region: CASSLFAESQAFF. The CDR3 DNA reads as TGTGCCAGCAGTTTATTCGCTGAGTCCCAAGCTTTCTTT. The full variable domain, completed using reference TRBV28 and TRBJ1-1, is DVKVTQSSRYLVKRTGEKVFLECVQDMDHENMFWYRQDPGLGLRLIYFSYDVKMKEKGDIPEGYSVSREKKERFSLILESASTNQTSMYLCASSLFAESQAFFGQGTRLTVV.